A selection of T cell receptor beta chains follows, all from one sample in a study of T cell responses to AZD1222 COVID-19 vaccine. Some clones are missing from TCRdb's copy, which holds only in-frame ones; the method was immunoSEQ multiplex PCR. The sample carries tens of thousands of clones, more than 75% recorded once. The source material was peripheral blood, sampled on day 0 of AZD1222 vaccination. All receptors come from an adult in good health. The CDR3 runs from the conserved cysteine through the conserved F or W. The D gene is left open where the match is weak. Clone sizes are given selectively: once, few, many, or a class where the clone is expanded.

>NA|TRBJ1-6|TRBV19|NA
TGTGCCAGTAGTAGAAAGCGACAGGAAAATTCACCCCTCCACTTT
CASSRKRQENSPLHF
>TRBD1|TRBJ2-7|TRBV20-1|NA
TGCAGTGCTAGTCTGACAGGGGCCTACGAGCAGTACTTC
CSASLTGAYEQYF
>TRBD1|TRBJ2-7|TRBV10-2|NA
TGCGCCAGCACTGCCGGGACAGGTCCCTACGAGCAGTACTTC
CASTAGTGPYEQYF
>NA|TRBJ2-7|TRBV10-3|NA
TGTGCCATCAGTGAGTCGTGGGGGGGCGGTTACGAGCAGTACTTC
CAISESWGGGYEQYF
>NA|TRBJ2-7|TRBV11-2|NA
TGTGCCAGCAGCTTGTCCGTTTCCACAGACTACGAGCAGTACTTC
CASSLSVSTDYEQYF
>NA|TRBJ1-1|TRBV30|NA
TGTGCCTCCCATTGGTGGGCTGAAGCTTTCTTT
CASHWWAEAFF
>NA|TRBJ2-2|TRBV9|NA
TGTGCCAGCAGCGCCGGCGCGGACGCGAACACCGGGGAGCTGTTTTTT
CASSAGADANTGELFF
>NA|TRBJ2-2|TRBV5-1|NA
TGCGCCAGCAAAGGGCTAGTCTCGGCCGGGGAGCTGTTTTTT
CASKGLVSAGELFF
>NA|TRBJ1-1|TRBV2|NA
TGTGCCAGCAGTGACATATGGACGTTGAACACTGAAGCTTTCTTT
CASSDIWTLNTEAFF
>TRBD1|TRBJ1-4|TRBV5-1|NA
TGCGCCAGCAGCCCTGACAGGGGGGATAATGAAAAACTGTTTTTT
CASSPDRGDNEKLFF
>TRBD2|TRBJ2-1|TRBV19|NA
TGTGCCAGTAGTATCTGGGGGACTAGCGGCGGTGAGCAGTTCTTC
CASSIWGTSGGEQFF
>TRBD1|TRBJ2-7|TRBV27|NA
TGTGCCAGCAGTTCAGGGGGCGCCTACGAGCAGTACTTC
CASSSGGAYEQYF
>NA|TRBJ2-7|TRBV28|NA
TGTGCCAGCAGTCTCTGGGGGCTTCGGTCCTACGAGCAGTACTTC
CASSLWGLRSYEQYF
>TRBD1|TRBJ1-3|TRBV30|NA
TGTGCCTGGGACAGGGACAGCAGCACCATATATTTT
CAWDRDSSTIYF
>NA|TRBJ1-3|TRBV28|NA
TGTGCCAGCATACGAGACAGGAGCTCTGGAAACACCATATATTTT
CASIRDRSSGNTIYF
>NA|TRBJ1-1|TRBV29-1|NA
TGCAGCGTTGCGGTCGGAGGAAGCACTGAAGCTTTCTTT
CSVAVGGSTEAFF
>NA|TRBJ1-1|TRBV3-1/TRBV3-2|NA
TGTGCCAGCAGCCCAGGATTGGGGGGGAAGACTGAAGCTTTCTTT
CASSPGLGGKTEAFF
>TRBD1|TRBJ1-2|TRBV30|NA
TGTGCCTGGAGCGCCACAGGGGGCTACAGTGAGGGCTACACCTTC
CAWSATGGYSEGYTF
>NA|TRBJ1-4|TRBV28|NA
TGTGCCAGCAGTTTTTTCAGTGAACCGAGTGAAAAACTGTTTTTT
CASSFFSEPSEKLFF
>NA|TRBJ2-3|TRBV5-1|NA
TGCGCCAGCAGCTTGGCGTCTCATGTCACAGATACGCAGTATTTT
CASSLASHVTDTQYF
>NA|TRBJ2-7|TRBV7-2|NA
TGTGCCAGCAGCACCGGGACGCGGGCCTACGAGCAGTACTTC
CASSTGTRAYEQYF
>NA|TRBJ2-1|TRBV12-3/TRBV12-4|NA
TGTGCCAGCAGTTCCCAGGGAGGTGAGCAGTTCTTC
CASSSQGGEQFF
>NA|TRBJ2-5|TRBV5-1|NA
TGCGCCAGCAGCTGGCAGGTCGGGGATGGAGAGACCCAGTACTTC
CASSWQVGDGETQYF
>NA|TRBJ2-7|TRBV3-1/TRBV3-2|NA
TGTGCCAGCAGTTGGACGAGACTAAGAGAGCAGTACTTC
CASSWTRLREQYF
>TRBD1|TRBJ2-7|TRBV19|once
TGTGCCAGTAGTATAGCCCGGGACAGTCGACTACTACTAGGCGAGCAGTACTTC
CASSIARDSRLLLGEQYF
>NA|TRBJ2-7|TRBV28|NA
TGTGCCAGCAGTTTACGAGCTAGCTACATTCCCTACGAGCAGTACTTC
CASSLRASYIPYEQYF
>NA|TRBJ1-6|TRBV16|NA
TGTGCCAGCAGCCCCCCCGACAGGCTTTCTAATTCACCCCTCCACTTT
CASSPPDRLSNSPLHF
>TRBD1|TRBJ2-5|TRBV2|NA
TGTGCCAGCAGCTGGGACAGGCAAGAGACCCAGTACTTC
CASSWDRQETQYF
>TRBD1|TRBJ1-3|TRBV19|once
TGTGCCAGTAGTGCGACCGGGACAGTCTCTGGAAACACCATATATTTT
CASSATGTVSGNTIYF
>NA|TRBJ2-3|TRBV5-1|NA
TGCGCCAGCAGCCGTACTCAACTGGGTCCGACAGATACGCAGTATTTT
CASSRTQLGPTDTQYF
>TRBD2|TRBJ2-6|TRBV7-3|NA
TGTGCCAGCACCAGAAGACTAGCGGGAGGTGGGGCCAACGTCCTGACTTTC
CASTRRLAGGGANVLTF
>TRBD1|TRBJ1-2|TRBV11-2|NA
TGTGCCAGCTTAGCTTCGACCAGGGGGGCTGGGGGCTACACCTTC
CASLASTRGAGGYTF
>NA|TRBJ1-1|TRBV7-9|NA
TGTGCCAGCAGCTTAGGGGTTTCGGGAGCCCGATCGTTGAACACTGAAGCTTTCTTT
CASSLGVSGARSLNTEAFF
>NA|TRBJ2-2|TRBV7-2|once
TGTGCCAGCAGCCCGAGGGTAGCTCAGAACACCGGGGAGCTGTTTTTT
CASSPRVAQNTGELFF
>NA|TRBJ1-1|TRBV2|NA
TGTGCCAGCAGTCAGGGAGGGACGGCTTTGAACACTGAAGCTTTCTTT
CASSQGGTALNTEAFF
>NA|TRBJ1-1|TRBV19|NA
TGTGCCAGTAGTATAGGACTTACTGAAGCTTTCTTT
CASSIGLTEAFF
>TRBD1|TRBJ1-1|TRBV7-2|NA
TGTGCCAGCAGCTTCCTACAGGGGGCAGAAGCTTTCTTT
CASSFLQGAEAFF
>NA|TRBJ2-7|TRBV3-1/TRBV3-2|NA
TGTGCCAGCAGCCAAGATCCCGCTGCCACCTACGAGCAGTACTTC
CASSQDPAATYEQYF
>NA|TRBJ2-2|TRBV7-8|NA
TGTGCCAGCAGCTTACAGGGGTTCGCCGGGGAGCTGTTTTTT
CASSLQGFAGELFF
>NA|TRBJ2-7|TRBV5-5|NA
TGTGCCAGCAGCTTAGGGTTAATCGGCTACGAGCAGTACTTC
CASSLGLIGYEQYF
>NA|TRBJ2-7|TRBV11-2|NA
TGTGCCAGCAGCTTAGAACTAGCCAACGACTACGAGCAGTACTTC
CASSLELANDYEQYF
>NA|TRBJ1-5|TRBV5-1|NA
TGCGCCAGCAGCTTAAGGGCAGGGGACGATCAGCCCCAGCATTTT
CASSLRAGDDQPQHF
>NA|TRBJ1-5|TRBV30|once
TGTGCCTGGAGTGAAACCACATCAGGGTCTCAGCCCCAGCATTTT
CAWSETTSGSQPQHF
>NA|TRBJ2-1|TRBV6-1|NA
TGTGCCAGCAGTGAAGTGCAGGGGTCCCAAGGGTGGAATGAGCAGTTCTTC
CASSEVQGSQGWNEQFF
>NA|TRBJ1-2|TRBV29-1|NA
TGCAGCGTTGAAGTCCGCGGGACTTCGAAGAAGGGCTACACCTTC
CSVEVRGTSKKGYTF
>NA|TRBJ1-2|TRBV14|few
TGTGCCAGCAGCCGCTCCTTCACAGGGAACTATGGCTACACCTTC
CASSRSFTGNYGYTF
>NA|TRBJ1-1|TRBV5-1|NA
TGCGCCAGCAGAGGGCTCCCTGGCACTGAAGCTTTCTTT
CASRGLPGTEAFF
>NA|TRBJ2-2|TRBV9|NA
TGTGCCAGCAGCGTGGGACAGAACACCGGGGAGCTGTTTTTT
CASSVGQNTGELFF
>NA|TRBJ2-2|TRBV7-2|NA
TGTGCCAGCAGCTTAGCGCTACTAGGCGGGGAGCTGTTTTTT
CASSLALLGGELFF
>NA|TRBJ1-6|TRBV7-2|NA
TGTGCCAGCAGCTTATCGGTGGGGAATTCACCCCTCCACTTT
CASSLSVGNSPLHF
>TRBD1|TRBJ1-1|TRBV6-1|NA
TGTGCCAGCAGTGATTCCGGGACAGTGAACACTGAAGCTTTCTTT
CASSDSGTVNTEAFF
>TRBD1|TRBJ2-7|TRBV10-3|NA
TGTGCCACGGGACAGGGGGTCGAGCAGTACTTC
CATGQGVEQYF
>TRBD1|TRBJ1-1|TRBV6-4|few
TGTGCCAGCAGTGACACGGACAGGGCCACTGAAGCTTTCTTT
CASSDTDRATEAFF
>NA|TRBJ1-3|TRBV5-6|NA
TGTGCCAGCAGCTTGGGACAGCCGGGAAACACCATATATTTT
CASSLGQPGNTIYF
>NA|TRBJ2-5|TRBV28|NA
TGTGCCAGCAGTTTAAACAGGGGAGGAGAGACCCAGTACTTC
CASSLNRGGETQYF
>NA|TRBJ1-6|TRBV14|NA
TGTGCCAGCAGCCAAGATCTAGCAGGGATCGGTTCACCCCTCCACTTT
CASSQDLAGIGSPLHF
>NA|TRBJ1-4|TRBV5-4|NA
TGTGCCAGCAGCGCATGGACAGACGGAAAACTGTTTTTT
CASSAWTDGKLFF
>NA|TRBJ2-2|TRBV5-1|NA
TGCGCCAGCAGCCGGGACCTAGGGGCCGGGGAGCTGTTTTTT
CASSRDLGAGELFF
>TRBD2|TRBJ2-3|TRBV9|NA
TGTGCCAGCAGCGGCCTAGCGGGGCGCACAGATACGCAGTATTTT
CASSGLAGRTDTQYF
>NA|TRBJ2-7|TRBV7-9|NA
TGTGCCAGCAGCTTAAGTCCTTCCTACGAGCAGTACTTC
CASSLSPSYEQYF